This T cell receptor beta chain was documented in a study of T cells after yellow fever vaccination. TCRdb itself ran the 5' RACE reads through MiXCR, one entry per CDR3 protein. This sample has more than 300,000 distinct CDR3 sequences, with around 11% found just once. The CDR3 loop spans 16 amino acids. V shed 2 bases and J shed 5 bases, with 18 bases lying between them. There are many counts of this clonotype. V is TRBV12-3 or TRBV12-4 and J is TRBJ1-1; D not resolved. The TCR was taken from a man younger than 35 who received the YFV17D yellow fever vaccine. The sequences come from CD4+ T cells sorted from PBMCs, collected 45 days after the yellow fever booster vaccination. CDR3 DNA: TGTGCCAGCAGTTTATCGGGCGGCCCCCGGGGAACTGAAGCTTTCTTT. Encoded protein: CASSLSGGPRGTEAFF.